This passage covers 30 T cell receptor beta chains from one sample sequenced in a study of cytomegalovirus exposure and HLA in healthy donors. PCR primers comprised 60 Vbeta and 13 Jbeta primers. The repertoire was sequenced with immunoSEQ multiplex PCR; TCRdb's copy has only in-frame clones and lacks some. Among 110,000 to 150,000 clones listed, 80% were seen once. Sequenced: PBMCs. These receptors all stem from a female donor in good health and CMV-seronegative.

The chain combines TRBV13 with TRBJ2-1; D is perhaps TRBD2 (5 bases). Germline V gives CDR1 PRHDT, CDR2 FYEKMQ (reference sequence). V lost 5 bases, J lost 9 bases, and 11 bases lay in between. The CDR3 spans 12 residues. The CDR3 here is CASSRTRSEQFF. The CDR3 DNA is TGTGCCAGCAGCCGAACTAGGAGTGAGCAGTTCTTC. Together with reference TRBV13 and TRBJ2-1, the CDR3 gives the full variable domain: AAGVIQSPRHLIKEKRETATLKCYPIPRHDTVYWYQQGPGQDPQFLISFYEKMQSDKGSIPDRFSAQQFSDYHSELNMSSLELGDSALYFCASSRTRSEQFFGPGTRLTVL.

The chain is built from TRBV14 and TRBJ2-7; TRBD1 might be the D (7 bases). Per the germline V gene, CDR1 is SGHDN and CDR2 is FVKESK. This CDR3 region has 14 residues. Between the trimmed V and J ends, which lost 4 bases and 2 bases, there was a span of 12 bases. Here the CDR3 reads CASSLQGTPYEQYF. CDR3 bases: TGTGCCAGCAGCCTACAGGGGACTCCCTACGAGCAGTACTTC. Filled out from reference TRBV14 and TRBJ2-7, the complete variable domain reads EAGVTQFPSHSVIEKGQTVTLRCDPISGHDNLYWYRRVMGKEIKFLLHFVKESKQDESGMPNNRFLAERTGGTYSTLKVQPAELEDSGVYFCASSLQGTPYEQYFGPGTRLTVT.

The chain links TRBV6-1 to TRBJ1-2; TRBD1 is a possible D gene (5 bases). The CDR3 is 15 amino acids. The ends were cut back, 0 bases at V and 8 bases at J, with 16 bases in the middle. Germline CDR1 MNHNS, CDR2 SASEGT. This CDR3 is CASSEAGEGSRGYTF. The CDR3 bases are TGTGCCAGCAGTGAAGCCGGGGAGGGGAGTAGAGGCTACACCTTC.

The chain recombines TRBV20-1 with TRBJ1-1; D is unclear. This CDR3 has 11 amino acids. Per the germline V gene, CDR1 is DFQATT and CDR2 is SNEGSKA (reference sequence). Trimming stripped 7 bases from V and 1 base from J, with 7 bases between. The CDR3 protein is CSGSGNTEAFF. The DNA of the CDR3 is TGCAGTGGGTCGGGGAACACTGAAGCTTTCTTT.

This chain joins TRBV5-1 and TRBJ2-5, with TRBD2 as a possible D gene (5 bases). Germline assignment: CDR1 SGHRS and CDR2 YFSETQ. The CDR3 has 12 amino acids. Trimming removed 7 bases at V and 3 bases at J, with 10 bases between. In nucleotides, the CDR3 is TGCGCCAGCGAGGACTTAGAAGAGACCCAGTACTTC. It encodes CASEDLEETQYF. The complete variable domain, with remaining parts taken from reference TRBV5-1 and TRBJ2-5, reads KAGVTQTPRYLIKTRGQQVTLSCSPISGHRSVSWYQQTPGQGLQFLFEYFSETQRNKGNFPGRFSGRQFSNSRSEMNVSTLELGDSALYLCASEDLEETQYFGPGTRLLVL.

The chain couples TRBV27 to TRBJ2-2; 8 nucleotides agree with TRBD2. Germline V CDR1 and CDR2: MNHEY, SMNVEV (reference sequence). The CDR3 spans 15 residues. Unmatched junction bases numbered 6, after V lost 6 bases and J lost 3 bases. CDR3 amino acids: CASRVAGRDTGELFF. DNA of the CDR3: TGTGCCAGCAGGGTAGCGGGGAGGGACACCGGGGAGCTGTTTTTT.

A few counts support this clone. The chain joins TRBV7-9 to TRBJ1-2; the D gene is possibly TRBD1 (6 bases). This CDR3 has 13 residues. Germline CDR1 and CDR2: SEHNR and FQNEAQ (reference sequence). Trimming stripped 3 bases from V and 4 bases from J, with 9 bases between. The CDR3 coding sequence is TGTGCCAGCAGCTTCACAGGGCGCTATGGCTACACCTTC. Translating gives CASSFTGRYGYTF.

This clone was found once. The chain combines TRBV28 with TRBJ2-7, with D hard to call. The CDR3 is 12 amino acids. Germline CDR1 and CDR2: MDHEN and SYDVKM. V was pared by 3 bases and J by 5 bases, with 8 bases between. CDR3 sequence (DNA): TGTGCCAGCAGTTTCTCTCTAAACGAGCAGTACTTC. Amino acid sequence: CASSFSLNEQYF.

For the CDR3, the DNA is TGTGCCAGCAGCCGAGTAGACAGGGCCATAAACACCGGGGAGCTGTTTTTT. Translated: CASSRVDRAINTGELFF. The chain links TRBV5-8 to TRBJ2-2; 7 bases line up with TRBD1. The germline V gene has CDR1 SGHTS and CDR2 YDEGEE. V shed 4 bases, J shed 2 bases, and the junction held 11 bases outside the gene matches. The CDR3 covers 17 residues. Drawing the rest from reference TRBV5-8 and TRBJ2-2, the complete variable domain is EAGVTQSPTHLIKTRGQQATLRCSPISGHTSVYWYQQALGLGLQFLLWYDEGEERNRGNFPPRFSGRQFPNYSSELNVNALELEDSALYLCASSRVDRAINTGELFFGEGSRLTVL.

This chain links TRBV27 with TRBJ1-2; 9 positions agree with TRBD1. The germline V gene has CDR1 MNHEY and CDR2 SMNVEV (reference sequence). The CDR3 length is 16 residues. V was clipped by 1 base and J by 8 bases; unmatched bases: 11. CDR3 loop: CASSLYGTGKNRGYTF. CDR3 nucleotides: TGTGCCAGCAGTTTATATGGGACAGGGAAGAATCGGGGCTACACCTTC.

Here the CDR3 reads CASCIQGDYGYTF. In DNA form, the CDR3 reads TGTGCCAGCTGCATACAGGGTGACTATGGCTACACCTTC. The gene calls are TRBV2 and TRBJ1-2; TRBD1 is a possible D gene (6 bases). Trimming shortened V by 8 bases and J by 3 bases, and 13 bases separated the two germline ends. The length of the CDR3 is 13 residues. The germline CDR1 and CDR2 sequences are SNHLY and FYNNEI.

V gene TRBV29-1 combines with J gene TRBJ2-4; 7 nucleotides align to TRBD1. CDR1 is SQVTM and CDR2 is ANQGSEA in the germline V gene. This CDR3 has 13 residues. V lost 6 bases to trimming and J lost 3 bases; unmatched junction nucleotides: 5. CDR3 coding DNA: TGCAGCGTACAGGGGTACGACAAAAACATTCAGTACTTC. Its protein product is CSVQGYDKNIQYF.

This sequence joins TRBV5-1 and TRBJ1-3; D unresolved. The germline V gene has CDR1 SGHRS and CDR2 YFSETQ. This CDR3 region has 16 residues. Trimming stripped 0 bases from V and 0 bases from J, with 10 bases between. CDR3 DNA sequence: TGCGCCAGCAGCTTGGCCGAAGCCTACTCTGGAAACACCATATATTTT. Translated: CASSLAEAYSGNTIYF.

In its sample, this clone was seen a few times. The chain carries TRBV6-1 and TRBJ2-3; D not resolved. Germline values: CDR1 MNHNS, CDR2 SASEGT. V was trimmed by 5 bases and J by 5 bases, leaving 17 bases between them. CDR3 length: 15 amino acids. The CDR3 nucleotides are TGTGCCAGCAGTTCCGGTCCCCGAAAGCTAGATACGCAGTATTTT. The encoded protein is CASSSGPRKLDTQYF.

V and J are TRBV27 and TRBJ1-4; 9 bases line up with TRBD1. J gave up 2 bases and V 10 bases, and 14 bases lay outside the gene matches. Germline loops: CDR1 MNHEY, CDR2 SMNVEV (reference sequence). The CDR3 has 17 residues. The CDR3: CATRPRTGVNTNEKLFF. CDR3 DNA sequence: TGTGCCACCAGACCTCGGACAGGGGTGAATACTAATGAAAAACTGTTTTTT.

This chain uses TRBV28 with TRBJ1-2; D is unclear. Germline V gene lookup returns CDR1 MDHEN and CDR2 SYDVKM. V was trimmed by 5 bases and J by 4 bases, leaving 8 bases between them. The CDR3 contains 12 residues. As DNA, the CDR3 is TGTGCCAGCAGTCCCCGGGTCTATGGCTACACCTTC. Translating it yields CASSPRVYGYTF.

The V call is TRBV7-9, the J call TRBJ2-5; 8 positions match TRBD2. From germline, CDR1 is SEHNR and CDR2 FQNEAQ (reference sequence). With V trimmed by 4 bases and J by 3 bases, 4 bases remained unmatched. CDR3 length: 14 amino acids. CDR3 coding DNA: TGTGCCAGCAGCTCACTAGCGGCAAAAGAGACCCAGTACTTC. This codes for CASSSLAAKETQYF.

The chain carries TRBV6-6 and TRBJ1-2; D is ambiguous. CDR3 length equals 15 residues. The germline CDR1 and CDR2 sequences are MNHNY and SVGAGI (reference sequence). V lost 5 bases and J 4 bases, leaving 17 bases between the germline ends. The CDR3 is CASSPTQGLGYGYTF. The DNA of the CDR3 is TGTGCCAGCAGTCCGACACAAGGACTCGGCTATGGCTACACCTTC.

The V gene is TRBV29-1, the J gene TRBJ2-2; unclear D gene. The V end lost 2 bases, the J end lost 5 bases, and 6 bases lay between the germline ends. The CDR3 runs 12 residues. In germline, CDR1 is SQVTM, CDR2 ANQGSEA. The CDR3 protein is CSVEWPTGELFF. In nucleotides, the CDR3 is TGCAGCGTTGAATGGCCTACCGGGGAGCTGTTTTTT.

The chain uses TRBV6-4 and TRBJ2-1, with 8 bases that match TRBD1. V shed 2 bases and J 2 bases; nucleotides not matched to a gene: 2. Per germline, CDR1 MRHNA and CDR2 SNTAGT. CDR3 length: 15 amino acids. The CDR3 DNA reads TGTGCCAGCAGTGACGGGACAGGAGCCTACAATGAGCAGTTCTTC. This sequence encodes CASSDGTGAYNEQFF.

The chain employs TRBV19 and TRBJ2-7; 9 bases agree with TRBD1. The CDR3 length is 15 residues. V was clipped by 0 bases and J by 7 bases; unmatched bases: 7. From germline, CDR1 is LNHDA and CDR2 SQIVND (reference sequence). The CDR3 nucleotides read TGTGCCAGTAGTATAGATCCGGGACAGGGTCGAGAGCAGTACTTC. It specifies CASSIDPGQGREQYF. Using reference TRBV19 and TRBJ2-7 for the parts outside the CDR3, the full variable domain is DGGITQSPKYLFRKEGQNVTLSCEQNLNHDAMYWYRQDPGQGLRLIYYSQIVNDFQKGDIAEGYSVSREKKESFPLTVTSAQKNPTAFYLCASSIDPGQGREQYFGPGTRLTVT.

V is TRBV5-6 and J is TRBJ2-7, with TRBD2 matching 7 bases. From germline, CDR1 is SGHDT and CDR2 YYEEEE. This CDR3 is built from 15 residues. V trimming: 0 bases; J trimming: 3 bases; junction bases outside the gene matches: 6. The CDR3 spells CASSLASGKHYEQYF. DNA of the CDR3: TGTGCCAGCAGCTTGGCCAGCGGGAAACACTACGAGCAGTACTTC.

The chain has TRBV5-1 and TRBJ2-1; 10 bases match TRBD2. Germline loops: CDR1 SGHRS, CDR2 YFSETQ. J was trimmed by 6 bases and V by 2 bases; bases with no gene match: 14. The CDR3 has 18 residues. In DNA, the CDR3 is TGCGCCAGCAGCTTATCGGTGCTAGCGGGAGCAAAGCTCAATGAGCAGTTCTTC. Translation: CASSLSVLAGAKLNEQFF.

The CDR3 reads CSATQVYEQYF. CDR3 coding DNA: TGCAGTGCGACCCAGGTTTACGAGCAGTACTTC. J is TRBJ2-7 and V is TRBV20-1; D ambiguous. The V gene lost 6 bases and the J gene lost 4 bases, with 10 bases spanning the gap. Looked up from germline, CDR1 is DFQATT and CDR2 is SNEGSKA (reference sequence). The CDR3 contains 11 residues.

This chain joins TRBV4-1 and TRBJ1-1; 7 bases are a match to TRBD1. Losses at the gene ends were 5 bases for V and 4 bases for J; bases not matched to a gene: 13. Looked up from germline, CDR1 is MGHRA and CDR2 is YSYEKL. The CDR3 is 16 amino acids. This chain's CDR3 is CASSGGRGQGGTEAFF. The CDR3 DNA is TGCGCCAGCAGCGGAGGAAGAGGGCAGGGGGGCACTGAAGCTTTCTTT.

The J gene is TRBJ2-2, the V gene TRBV18; D might be TRBD1 (6 bases). V dropped 2 bases and J dropped 4 bases, with 14 bases sitting between them. The germline V gene has CDR1 KGHSH and CDR2 LQKENI. CDR3 length: 16 residues. This CDR3 reads CASSPGTSPATGELFF. The CDR3 nucleotides read TGTGCCAGCTCACCAGGGACATCCCCGGCCACCGGGGAGCTGTTTTTT.

The chain joins TRBV18 to TRBJ2-7; D might be TRBD1 (6 bases). The CDR3 spans 16 residues. With 0 bases removed from V and 3 bases from J, the gap between germline ends came to 15 bases. Germline V CDR1 and CDR2: KGHSH, LQKENI. DNA for the CDR3: TGTGCCAGCTCACCACCCTACGACAGGTCCGACTACGAGCAGTACTTC. Its translation: CASSPPYDRSDYEQYF.

This chain joins TRBV28 and TRBJ2-7; no firm D call. V dropped 2 bases and J dropped 6 bases, with 8 bases sitting between them. CDR3 size: 12 residues. Germline CDR1 and CDR2: MDHEN and SYDVKM. CDR3 residues: CASSLGAGEQYF. CDR3 bases: TGTGCCAGCAGTTTAGGTGCAGGCGAGCAGTACTTC.

The J gene is TRBJ2-7, the V gene TRBV28; 7 nucleotides match TRBD2. V gave up 5 bases and J gave up 2 bases; unmatched junction bases: 6. Germline V gene sequence: CDR1 MDHEN, CDR2 SYDVKM. The CDR3 is made up of 14 amino acids. The CDR3 DNA reads TGTGCCAGCAGTCCCGGGACTACTCCCTACGAGCAGTACTTC. It yields the protein CASSPGTTPYEQYF. The entire variable domain, with the rest obtained from reference TRBV28 and TRBJ2-7, is as follows: DVKVTQSSRYLVKRTGEKVFLECVQDMDHENMFWYRQDPGLGLRLIYFSYDVKMKEKGDIPEGYSVSREKKERFSLILESASTNQTSMYLCASSPGTTPYEQYFGPGTRLTVT.

The V call is TRBV2, the J call TRBJ1-2; weak D call: TRBD1 (5 bases). Germline values: CDR1 SNHLY, CDR2 FYNNEI. The CDR3 spans 14 residues. The ends were cut back, 5 bases at V and 1 base at J, with 11 bases in the middle. CDR3 sequence reads: CASSLDTGNYGYTF. The CDR3 DNA sequence: TGTGCCAGCAGTCTGGACACGGGTAACTATGGCTACACCTTC.